These 28 T cell receptor beta chains came from one sample sequenced in a study of CD8 T cells in ankylosing spondylitis. Using its own MiXCR run on the 5' RACE reads, TCRdb lists one record per CDR3 protein. The sample carries about 250,000 distinct CDR3 sequences, approximately 30% recorded once. The sample consisted of blood, either unsorted or a sorted T cell fraction (not recorded which). The receptors stem from a male donor with ankylosing spondylitis or in good health (not recorded which).

The chain recombines TRBV11-3 with TRBJ1-1; possible D gene TRBD1, 6 bases. The CDR3 consists of 13 residues. Per the germline V gene, CDR1 is SGHNT and CDR2 is YENEEA. Deletions cut 5 bases from V and 6 bases from J, with 13 bases between. CDR3 in amino acids: CASSHTGSSEAFF. CDR3 bases: TGTGCCAGCAGCCACACAGGGTCCTCTGAAGCTTTCTTT.

This chain links TRBV2 with TRBJ1-6; TRBD1 matches at 10 bases. V lost 9 bases, J lost 7 bases, and 3 bases stayed unmatched. The germline V gene has CDR1 SNHLY and CDR2 FYNNEI. The CDR3 covers 13 residues. CDR3 in amino acids: CARGDRGNSPLHF. In nucleotides, the CDR3 is TGTGCCAGGGGGGACAGGGGAAATTCACCCCTCCACTTT.

The chain joins TRBV20-1 to TRBJ1-5; 8 nucleotides align to TRBD1. The CDR3 extends over 16 amino acids. The V gene end was trimmed by 4 bases and the J gene end by 0 bases; junction bases not matched to a gene: 8. Germline assignment: CDR1 DFQATT and CDR2 SNEGSKA (reference sequence). The chain's CDR3 is CSAIGDRRLSNQPQHF. CDR3 nucleotides: TGCAGTGCTATAGGGGACAGGCGGCTTAGCAATCAGCCCCAGCATTTT.

The genes are TRBV9 and TRBJ2-3; no definite D call. V was shortened by 0 bases and J by 6 bases, with 8 bases between the two germline ends. Germline loops: CDR1 SGDLS, CDR2 YYNGEE. This CDR3 comprises 13 residues. CDR3 sequence: CASSVAVGDTQYF. The CDR3 region has the DNA TGTGCCAGCAGCGTAGCGGTAGGGGATACGCAGTATTTT.

This clonotype was observed a few times. The rearrangement uses TRBV11-2 and TRBJ2-3; no clear D gene. The CDR3 extends over 15 amino acids. Trimming left V 0 bases short and J 4 bases short, with 11 bases between. CDR1 SGHAT and CDR2 FQNNGV come from the germline V gene. CDR3: CASSLDEVIADTQYF. The CDR3, as DNA: TGTGCCAGCAGCTTAGATGAAGTAATCGCAGATACGCAGTATTTT.

The rearrangement uses TRBV20-1 and TRBJ1-1, with TRBD1 matching 7 bases. Trimming cost V 1 base and J 1 base; bases outside gene matches: 12. The CDR3 has 17 residues. Germline V gene sequence: CDR1 DFQATT, CDR2 SNEGSKA (reference sequence). For the CDR3, the DNA is TGCAGTGCTAGAGTCCTGGGGCCAACAGGGGCGAACACTGAAGCTTTCTTT. It encodes CSARVLGPTGANTEAFF.

This clonotype was observed a few times. This rearrangement joins TRBV27 to TRBJ2-7; D ambiguous. The CDR3 spans 12 residues. V was shortened by 3 bases and J by 3 bases, with 6 bases between the two germline ends. CDR1 and CDR2 (germline): MNHEY, SMNVEV (reference sequence). CDR3 in amino acids: CASSFLGYEQYF. The DNA of the CDR3 is TGTGCCAGCAGTTTTTTAGGCTACGAGCAGTACTTC.

This chain joins TRBV20-1 and TRBJ2-7; TRBD1 matches 11 bases. Per germline, CDR1 DFQATT and CDR2 SNEGSKA (reference sequence). The CDR3 is 14 residues long. Trimming at V came to 5 bases and at J to 4 bases, leaving 7 bases not matched to a gene. CDR3 nucleotides: TGCAGTGCTTTTCCGGGACAGGGGGTTTACGAGCAGTACTTC. Its translation: CSAFPGQGVYEQYF.

The chain employs TRBV28 and TRBJ1-2; the D gene is possibly TRBD1 (6 bases). The V gene lost 0 bases and the J gene lost 8 bases, with 10 bases spanning the gap. Germline V gene data show CDR1 as MDHEN and CDR2 as SYDVKM. The CDR3 runs to 13 residues. The CDR3 sequence is CASSLWEGDGYTF. The CDR3 region has the DNA TGTGCCAGCAGTTTATGGGAGGGGGACGGCTACACCTTC.

The CDR3, as DNA: TGTGCCACCAGTGATTCAAGGGGACAGAGCTACAATGAGCAGTTCTTC. It encodes CATSDSRGQSYNEQFF. V usage is TRBV24-1 and J usage is TRBJ2-1, with 7 bases aligning to TRBD1. The CDR3 loop spans 16 amino acids. Trimming took 2 bases from V and 3 from J; bases not matched to a gene: 6. Germline assignment: CDR1 KGHDR and CDR2 SFDVKD.

This rearrangement joins TRBV29-1 to TRBJ2-2; tentative D call: TRBD2 (6 bases). V was clipped by 6 bases and J by 2 bases, with 13 bases between them. The CDR3 spans 14 residues. Germline V lookup: CDR1 SQVTM, CDR2 ANQGSEA. The CDR3 DNA is TGCAGCGTACGCGGACTACTTAACACCGGGGAGCTGTTTTTT. It codes for CSVRGLLNTGELFF.

CDR3 bases: TGTGCCAGCAGTCAACACGGACAGGGCTACGAGCAGTACTTC. Amino acid sequence: CASSQHGQGYEQYF. The genes are TRBV27 and TRBJ2-7; 8 positions match TRBD1. J gave up 3 bases and V 5 bases, and 6 bases lay outside the gene matches. The CDR3 runs 14 residues. CDR1 is MNHEY, CDR2 SMNVEV, per germline (reference sequence).

There are a few counts of this clonotype. The chain recombines TRBV7-9 with TRBJ2-5; the D gene is possibly TRBD1 (5 bases). This CDR3 is 16 amino acids long. V was pared by 6 bases and J by 2 bases, with 19 bases between. Germline values: CDR1 SEHNR, CDR2 FQNEAQ (reference sequence). This chain's CDR3 is CASSRRAQDKQETQYF. The DNA for the CDR3 is TGTGCCAGCAGTCGACGAGCACAGGATAAACAAGAGACCCAGTACTTC.

This clonotype was picked up a small number of times. V is TRBV7-2 and J is TRBJ2-5, with TRBD2 as a possible D gene (5 bases). Trimming pared 3 bases from V and 1 base from J, leaving 9 bases between. Germline V gene data show CDR1 as SGHTA and CDR2 as FQGNSA. The CDR3 totals 14 residues. The CDR3 protein is CASSFDRGQETQYF. CDR3 DNA sequence: TGTGCCAGCAGCTTTGATCGGGGCCAAGAGACCCAGTACTTC.

This clonotype was counted between two and nine times. The chain joins TRBV6-1 to TRBJ2-2; 7 bases align to TRBD2. The CDR3 is 17 residues long. V lost 6 bases, J lost 2 bases, and 12 bases stayed unmatched. Germline V gives CDR1 MNHNS, CDR2 SASEGT. This chain's CDR3 is CASSDPGLPENTGELFF. In DNA, the CDR3 is TGTGCCAGCAGCGACCCGGGACTACCCGAAAACACCGGGGAGCTGTTTTTT.

This clonotype has a single count. The chain couples TRBV12-3 or TRBV12-4 to TRBJ2-1; no firm D call. The CDR3 contains 14 residues. Trimming removed 3 bases at V and 4 bases at J, with 10 bases between. The chain's CDR3 is CASSLRRLYNEQFF. The CDR3 DNA reads TGTGCCAGCAGTTTGAGGCGCTTGTACAATGAGCAGTTCTTC.

This chain's CDR3 is CSARDGTGQGEQYF. In nucleotides, the CDR3 is TGCAGTGCTAGAGATGGGACAGGCCAGGGAGAGCAGTACTTC. J is TRBJ2-7 and V is TRBV20-1, with 8 positions matching TRBD1. CDR1 DFQATT and CDR2 SNEGSKA come from the germline V gene (reference sequence). CDR3 size: 14 residues. V was clipped by 0 bases and J by 7 bases; unmatched bases: 8.

The rearrangement links TRBV20-1 to TRBJ1-5; D might be TRBD1 (5 bases). This CDR3 is 13 amino acids long. Germline V gene lookup returns CDR1 DFQATT and CDR2 SNEGSKA (reference sequence). V dropped 6 bases and J dropped 7 bases, with 16 bases sitting between them. Here the CDR3 DNA reads TGCAGTGCCAGGGACGGGGAGGGCCAGCCCCAGCATTTT. Its protein is CSARDGEGQPQHF.

J is TRBJ1-2 and V is TRBV29-1; no reliable D call. V was cut by 3 bases and J by 6 bases, with 11 bases left in between. The germline CDR1 and CDR2 sequences are SQVTM and ANQGSEA. The CDR3 is 12 amino acids. The CDR3 DNA follows: TGCAGCGTTGACCGGCAGCCCAATGGCTACACCTTC. Its translation: CSVDRQPNGYTF.

The genes are TRBV5-1 and TRBJ1-5; unclear D gene. The CDR3 sequence is 15 residues long. V was pared by 4 bases and J by 7 bases, with 18 bases between. The V gene's germline CDR1 is SGHRS and CDR2 YFSETQ. The CDR3 loop reads CASSRGPSWEQPQHF. The CDR3 coding sequence is TGCGCCAGCAGCCGAGGCCCATCCTGGGAACAGCCCCAGCATTTT. Looking up the rest from reference TRBV5-1 and TRBJ1-5 gives the full variable domain: KAGVTQTPRYLIKTRGQQVTLSCSPISGHRSVSWYQQTPGQGLQFLFEYFSETQRNKGNFPGRFSGRQFSNSRSEMNVSTLELGDSALYLCASSRGPSWEQPQHFGDGTRLSIL.

The chain employs TRBV20-1 and TRBJ2-7, with D tentatively TRBD2 (6 bases). The V and J ends lost 6 bases and 3 bases respectively, with 18 bases between them. The germline CDR1 and CDR2 sequences are DFQATT and SNEGSKA (reference sequence). This CDR3 spans 14 amino acids. For the CDR3, the DNA is TGCAGTGCCCCGCGGGAAGGGGTAGGCTACGAGCAGTACTTC. It specifies CSAPREGVGYEQYF.

This clonotype was counted a few times. The genes are TRBV27 and TRBJ2-5, with 8 bases lining up with TRBD1. Looked up from germline, CDR1 is MNHEY and CDR2 is SMNVEV (reference sequence). The V segment lost 8 bases and the J segment 2 bases; nucleotides outside the gene matches: 13. This CDR3 region has 16 residues. The CDR3 nucleotides are TGTGCCAGCGCGGCAGGGGACAGGCTCCAACAAGAGACCCAGTACTTC. Translating it yields CASAAGDRLQQETQYF.

V usage is TRBV10-3 and J usage is TRBJ2-2; unclear D gene. Germline values: CDR1 ENHRY, CDR2 SYGVKD. The CDR3 contains 14 residues. The V end was cut by 11 bases, the J end by 0 bases, with 13 bases between. The CDR3 loop is CAAERAANTGELFF. Here the CDR3 DNA reads TGTGCCGCCGAACGGGCCGCGAACACCGGGGAGCTGTTTTTT.

The table lists this clonotype with a few counts. The chain couples TRBV20-1 to TRBJ2-1; no clear D gene. V lost 3 bases and J lost 7, with 13 bases in between. The germline CDR1 and CDR2 sequences are DFQATT and SNEGSKA (reference sequence). The CDR3 runs to 13 residues. Here the CDR3 DNA reads TGCAGTGCTAGCCACCCCCGTCATAATGAGCAGTTCTTC. Translated, it gives CSASHPRHNEQFF.

The rearrangement uses TRBV5-1 and TRBJ2-2, with D possibly TRBD1 on 5 matching bases. V shed 5 bases and J shed 1 base, with 6 bases lying between them. From germline, CDR1 is SGHRS and CDR2 YFSETQ. The CDR3 runs to 13 residues. The CDR3 DNA reads as TGCGCCAGCAGTACAGGGAACACCGGGGAGCTGTTTTTT. Protein product: CASSTGNTGELFF.

This clonotype showed up just a few times. The chain links TRBV6-4 to TRBJ2-3; D is undetermined. CDR1 is MRHNA, CDR2 SNTAGT, per germline. CDR3 length: 14 residues. The V end lost 5 bases, the J end lost 4 bases, and 13 bases lay between the germline ends. CDR3 sequence reads: CASSRTAGSDTQYF. DNA for the CDR3: TGTGCCAGCAGTAGGACCGCAGGTTCAGATACGCAGTATTTT.

This clonotype was seen a few times. The chain has TRBV5-4 and TRBJ2-5; maybe TRBD2 (6 bases). The CDR3 length is 13 residues. V was pared by 0 bases and J by 4 bases, with 7 bases between. Looked up from germline, CDR1 is SGHNT and CDR2 is YYREEE (reference sequence). The CDR3 loop is CASSLEGGETQYF. CDR3 sequence (DNA): TGTGCCAGCAGCTTGGAGGGAGGAGAGACCCAGTACTTC.

This clonotype was counted only a few times. The chain combines TRBV20-1 with TRBJ2-7; possible D gene TRBD1, 6 bases. The V end was cut by 6 bases, the J end by 4 bases, with 16 bases between. The CDR3 spans 13 residues. CDR1 is DFQATT and CDR2 is SNEGSKA in the germline V gene (reference sequence). The chain's CDR3 is CSATSAGAYEQYF. Here the CDR3 DNA reads TGCAGTGCAACTTCGGCAGGGGCGTACGAGCAGTACTTC.